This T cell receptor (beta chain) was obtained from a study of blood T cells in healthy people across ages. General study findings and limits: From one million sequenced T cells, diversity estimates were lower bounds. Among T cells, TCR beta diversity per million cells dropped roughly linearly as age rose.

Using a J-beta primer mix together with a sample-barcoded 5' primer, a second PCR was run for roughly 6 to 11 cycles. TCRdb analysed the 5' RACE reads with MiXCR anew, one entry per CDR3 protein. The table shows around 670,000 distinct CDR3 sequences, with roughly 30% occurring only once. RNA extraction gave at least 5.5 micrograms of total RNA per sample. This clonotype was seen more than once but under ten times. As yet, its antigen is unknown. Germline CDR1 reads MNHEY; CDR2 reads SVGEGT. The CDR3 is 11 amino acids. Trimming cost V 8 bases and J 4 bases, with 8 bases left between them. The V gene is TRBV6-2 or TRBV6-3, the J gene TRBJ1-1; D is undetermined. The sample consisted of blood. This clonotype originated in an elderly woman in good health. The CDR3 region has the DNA TGTGCCAGCGTTCGGGGCACTGAAGCTTTCTTT. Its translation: CASVRGTEAFF.